Presented here are 10 T cell receptor beta chains from one specimen sequenced in a study of CD8 T cells in ankylosing spondylitis. TCRdb called the 5' RACE reads again in MiXCR, with one record for every CDR3 protein. The table includes some 250,000 distinct CDR3 sequences, roughly a quarter detected once. Sequences were obtained from blood, either unsorted or a sorted T cell fraction (not recorded which). The receptors originated from a male donor with ankylosing spondylitis or in good health (not recorded which).

This chain joins TRBV12-3 or TRBV12-4 and TRBJ2-5, with 12 bases matching TRBD1. V shed 3 bases and J 5 bases; nucleotides not matched to a gene: 10. The CDR3 covers 17 residues. This CDR3 reads CASSFGTGGELRETQYF. CDR3 coding DNA: TGTGCCAGCAGTTTCGGGACAGGGGGCGAGTTAAGGGAGACCCAGTACTTC.

The chain's CDR3 is CASSQGNRVNTEAFF. Here the CDR3 DNA reads TGTGCCAGCAGCCAGGGTAACAGGGTGAACACTGAAGCTTTCTTT. J is TRBJ1-1 and V is TRBV4-2; possible D gene TRBD1, 6 bases. Germline assignment: CDR1 LGHNA and CDR2 YNFKEQ. V shed 3 bases and J shed 0 bases, with 11 bases lying between them. The CDR3 runs 15 residues.

The V call is TRBV7-8, the J call TRBJ2-2; 7 positions agree with TRBD2. The CDR3 length is 12 residues. CDR1 is SGHVS, CDR2 FQNEAQ, per germline. Losses at the gene ends were 3 bases for V and 12 bases for J; bases not matched to a gene: 4. The CDR3 loop reads CASSFPGGQLFF. The CDR3 bases are TGTGCCAGCAGCTTCCCGGGGGGACAGCTGTTTTTT.

The rearrangement joins TRBV9 to TRBJ2-3, with TRBD2 identical over 10 bases. The CDR3 has 16 residues. The ends lost 4 bases at V and 0 bases at J; junction bases unmatched: 5. Germline assignment: CDR1 SGDLS and CDR2 YYNGEE. The CDR3 is CASSPSAGGSTDTQYF. DNA for the CDR3: TGTGCCAGCAGCCCTTCAGCGGGGGGGAGCACAGATACGCAGTATTTT. Full variable domain (rest looked up from reference TRBV9 and TRBJ2-3): DSGVTQTPKHLITATGQRVTLRCSPRSGDLSVYWYQQSLDQGLQFLIQYYNGEERAKGNILERFSAQQFPDLHSELNLSSLELGDSALYFCASSPSAGGSTDTQYFGPGTRLTVL.

This clonotype was counted many times. V usage is TRBV7-2 and J usage is TRBJ2-1; 9 nucleotides line up with TRBD2. CDR1 is SGHTA, CDR2 FQGNSA, per germline. The V gene end was trimmed by 4 bases and the J gene end by 7 bases; junction bases not matched to a gene: 8. The CDR3 length is 15 residues. CDR3 in amino acids: CASSSISGGGNEQFF. The CDR3 DNA reads as TGTGCCAGCAGCTCCATTAGCGGGGGCGGGAATGAGCAGTTCTTC.

This clonotype was picked up many times. CDR3 sequence (DNA): TGTGCCAGCAGCCTCCGTAGGGCGTCTAGACAAGAGACCCAGTACTTC. Amino acid sequence: CASSLRRASRQETQYF. V usage is TRBV3-1 and J usage is TRBJ2-5; no definite D call. The V gene's germline CDR1 is LGHDT and CDR2 YNNKEL (reference sequence). The germline V and J ends were trimmed by 4 bases and 2 bases, with 17 bases remaining between them. The CDR3 spans 16 residues.

Of note for this clonotype: One end of the junction fails to match germline, which may point to a read error. This chain joins TRBV5-1 and TRBJ1-1, with TRBD1 matching over 8 bases. This CDR3 has 13 residues. Germline V CDR1 and CDR2: SGHRS, YFSETQ. The CDR3, as DNA: TGCGCCAGCAGCGTCGGAGGGACAGGACAACAGATTTTT. It specifies CASSVGGTGQQIF.

The chain carries TRBV20-1 and TRBJ2-3, with 8 bases aligning to TRBD2. Losses at the gene ends were 3 bases for V and 2 bases for J; bases not matched to a gene: 10. The germline gives CDR1 DFQATT, CDR2 SNEGSKA (reference sequence). The CDR3 totals 16 residues. The CDR3 DNA is TGCAGTGCTAGCCGCTGGGAAGCGGGGGACACAGATACGCAGTATTTT. This translates into CSASRWEAGDTDTQYF.

The chain is built from TRBV6-5 and TRBJ2-3, with 9 bases aligning to TRBD2. The V gene end was trimmed by 2 bases and the J gene end by 8 bases; junction bases not matched to a gene: 11. CDR3 length: 16 residues. The germline V gene has CDR1 MNHEY and CDR2 SVGAGI. This CDR3 reads CASSYTTGGGEGTQYF. CDR3 nucleotide sequence: TGTGCCAGCAGTTACACCACCGGCGGGGGGGAAGGTACGCAGTATTTT.

This clonotype was recorded at least ten times. The chain employs TRBV20-1 and TRBJ2-2, with TRBD2 as a possible D gene (5 bases). Trimming removed 1 base at V and 0 bases at J, with 12 bases between. There are 16 residues in the CDR3. Germline CDR1 DFQATT, CDR2 SNEGSKA (reference sequence). This CDR3 reads CSARGTAGPNTGELFF. For the CDR3, the DNA is TGCAGTGCTAGAGGGACTGCAGGCCCGAACACCGGGGAGCTGTTTTTT.